This T cell receptor beta chain was retrieved from a study of cytomegalovirus exposure and HLA in healthy donors. Study-level results: A later analysis showed that HLA-associated TCR beta chains had undergone more clonal expansion than equally common others. Highly shared variants forming one cluster were likely a sequencing artifact. Cytomegalovirus-associated TCR beta chains were listed, numbering 150 to 200.

PCR employed 60 Vbeta and 13 Jbeta primers. In the original analysis: A later analysis tallied 80 million or so unique TCR beta chains, about 11 million of them shared. The method was immunoSEQ multiplex PCR; TCRdb's version includes in-frame clones alone and lacks a portion of them. V and J calls and clone size follow that table, whereas D and trimming were derived from the DNA. Seen here are about 94,000 clones, roughly three fifths observed once, and the top ten hold about 3.9%. As concerns this clone: Antigen specificity is unknown.

Germline CDR1 SGHDT, CDR2 YYEEEE. V was pared by 0 bases and J by 4 bases, with 5 bases between. The CDR3 is 13 residues long. This chain joins TRBV5-6 and TRBJ1-3; D is unresolved. The sample taken for sequencing was PBMCs. The source of this sequence is a man younger than 45 in good health and CMV-seronegative. CDR3 loop: CASSLGGGNTIYF. In DNA, the CDR3 is TGTGCCAGCAGCTTGGGAGGGGGAAACACCATATATTTT.